This entry is about one T cell receptor (beta chain). Extraction of genomic DNA in unsorted samples used about 90 million PBMCs. The V end was cut by 0 bases, the J end by 7 bases, with 16 bases between. The germline CDR1 and CDR2 sequences are SGDLS and YYNGEE. The CDR3 covers 15 residues. Data came from immunoSEQ multiplex PCR; TCRdb stores just in-frame clones and leaves some out. In the table there are under 600,000 clones, roughly four fifths of which are singletons. The data derive from a study of shared clonotypes between healthy human individuals. The sequencing sample was made of PBMCs. The receptor was derived from a woman in her thirties or forties in good health. Some clones in this sample may be carry-over from other donors' samples. The rearrangement joins TRBV9 to TRBJ1-2, with D hard to call. Written as DNA, the CDR3 is TGTGCCAGCAGCGTAGATCGTTCTTCCAGGAGTGGCTACACCTTC. Amino acid sequence: CASSVDRSSRSGYTF.